These 8 T cell receptor beta chains came from one sample sequenced in a study of blood T cells in healthy people across ages. Through a sample-barcoded 5' primer and a J-beta primer mix, a second PCR was run for roughly 6 to 11 cycles. TCRdb redid the calling of the 5' RACE reads with MiXCR, one entry per CDR3 protein. The sample consists of around 1.1 million distinct CDR3 sequences, under 40% of them appearing once. Material: blood. These receptors were collected from a man aged 18 to 35 in good health.

This chain joins TRBV20-1 and TRBJ2-7, with 10 nucleotides matching TRBD1. Germline trimming cut 0 bases from V and 3 bases from J; bases unmatched to any gene: 5. The V gene's germline CDR1 is DFQATT and CDR2 SNEGSKA (reference sequence). This CDR3 region has 15 residues. The CDR3 DNA follows: TGCAGTGCTAGAGATGGGTGGACAGGGGGCTACGAGCAGTACTTC. It translates to CSARDGWTGGYEQYF.

This clonotype has just a few counts. V gene TRBV20-1 combines with J gene TRBJ1-1; 7 nucleotides agree with TRBD1. Per germline, CDR1 DFQATT and CDR2 SNEGSKA (reference sequence). The V gene end was trimmed by 4 bases and the J gene end by 0 bases; junction bases not matched to a gene: 5. CDR3 size: 14 residues. CDR3 in amino acids: CSAMGTAMNTEAFF. The CDR3 DNA sequence: TGCAGTGCTATGGGGACAGCCATGAACACTGAAGCTTTCTTT.

Of note for this clonotype: A single base separates this from a much larger clone, so it may be a read error. V gene TRBV12-3 or TRBV12-4 combines with J gene TRBJ1-2, with a weak D call TRBD1 (5 bases). The V and J ends lost 3 bases and 4 bases respectively, with 15 bases between them. CDR3 length: 15 amino acids. CDR3 sequence: CASSLSTGASYGYTF. For the CDR3, the DNA is TGTGCCAGCAGTTTGAGCACCGGGGCGAGCTATGGCTACACCTTC.

This clonotype was counted many times. V gene TRBV5-1 combines with J gene TRBJ2-1, with D possibly being TRBD1 (6 bases). Germline V CDR1 and CDR2: SGHRS, YFSETQ. The CDR3 extends over 13 amino acids. Trimming took off 3 bases at V and 6 bases at J, with 10 bases between the two ends. In DNA form, the CDR3 reads TGCGCCAGCAGCTCTACAGGGATCAATGAGCAGTTCTTC. This encodes CASSSTGINEQFF.

The V and J genes are TRBV6-5 and TRBJ1-5; 7 bases line up with TRBD1. Germline trimming cut 6 bases from V and 4 bases from J; bases unmatched to any gene: 9. Germline CDR1 reads MNHEY; CDR2 reads SVGAGI. The CDR3 is made up of 15 amino acids. CDR3 in DNA: TGTGCCAGCAGCACAGGGGCAGGGGGAAATCAGCCCCAGCATTTT. Protein product: CASSTGAGGNQPQHF.

The chain employs TRBV27 and TRBJ2-1, with D possibly being TRBD1 or TRBD2 (5 bases each). Germline CDR1 and CDR2: MNHEY and SMNVEV (reference sequence). Between the trimmed V and J ends, which lost 1 base and 5 bases, there was a span of 18 bases. This CDR3 region has 17 residues. CDR3 region: CASSLFSHRDGNNEQFF. DNA of the CDR3: TGTGCCAGCAGTTTATTTTCACACCGGGACGGAAACAATGAGCAGTTCTTC.

The chain employs TRBV7-2 and TRBJ2-5, with TRBD2 matching over 14 bases. The length of the CDR3 is 17 residues. J gave up 4 bases and V 1 base, and 5 bases lay outside the gene matches. Germline V gives CDR1 SGHTA, CDR2 FQGNSA. The CDR3 nucleotides read TGTGCCAGCAGCTTAGGTTTGACTAGCGGGGGGGCAGAGACCCAGTACTTC. Its protein product is CASSLGLTSGGAETQYF.

This chain uses TRBV20-1 with TRBJ2-3, with D unclear. Germline values: CDR1 DFQATT, CDR2 SNEGSKA (reference sequence). V was clipped by 0 bases and J by 3 bases, with 7 bases between them. The CDR3 runs to 13 residues. CDR3 in DNA: TGCAGTGCTAGAGACCCCGTGACAGATACGCAGTATTTT. This gives the protein CSARDPVTDTQYF.